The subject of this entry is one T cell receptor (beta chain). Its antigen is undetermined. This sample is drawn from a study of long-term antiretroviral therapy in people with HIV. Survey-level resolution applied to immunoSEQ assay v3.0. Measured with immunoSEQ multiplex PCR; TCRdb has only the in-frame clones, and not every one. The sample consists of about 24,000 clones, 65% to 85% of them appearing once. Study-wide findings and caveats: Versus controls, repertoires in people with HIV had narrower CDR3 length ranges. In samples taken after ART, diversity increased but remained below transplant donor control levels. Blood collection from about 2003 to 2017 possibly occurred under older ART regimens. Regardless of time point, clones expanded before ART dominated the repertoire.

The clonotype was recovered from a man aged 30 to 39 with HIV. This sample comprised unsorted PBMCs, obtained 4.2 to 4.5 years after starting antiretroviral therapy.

CDR3 DNA sequence: TGTGCCTGGAGTGTACCCCTGGACAGGTCCTACACCTTC. It yields the protein CAWSVPLDRSYTF. The chain carries TRBV30 and TRBJ1-2, with TRBD1 matching 7 bases. V shed 0 bases, J shed 10 bases, and the junction held 8 bases outside the gene matches. Germline CDR1 is GTSNPN and CDR2 is SVGIG (reference sequence). There are 13 residues in the CDR3.